This record concerns one T cell receptor beta chain sequence. The sample originates from a study of blood T cell repertoires in COVID-19. Enrolled during active infection, Seattle patients were then followed longitudinally. CDR1 is KGHSH and CDR2 is LQKENI in the germline V gene. This CDR3 region has 14 residues. The V and J ends lost 6 bases and 1 base respectively, with 9 bases between them. Per the original data handling: Estimation of nucleated cell counts was performed using reference gene primer amplification. Clones were read by immunoSEQ multiplex PCR, and TCRdb kept only the in-frame ones, dropping some. D and trimming were read from the DNA, whereas the V and J calls and clone size are those reported in that table. Altogether 410,000 or so clones are present, about nine tenths being singletons, with the ten largest covering approximately 1.5%.

The rearrangement joins TRBV18 to TRBJ1-4; D is unresolved. Sequenced material: peripheral blood. This TCR was sampled from a woman aged 40 to 50 with COVID-19, enrolled during active disease. CDR3 nucleotide sequence: TGTGCCAGCTCGTTCGAACAAACTAATGAAAAACTGTTTTTT. Translating gives CASSFEQTNEKLFF.